This T cell receptor beta chain was identified in a study of CD8 T cells in ankylosing spondylitis (dated by TCRdb to the late 2010s). Concerning the study at large: T cell receptor beta repertoires were profiled in healthy donors and ankylosing spondylitis patients so that disease-linked TCR variants could be found. In total, the full study cohort was made up of approximately 99 healthy donors and approximately 27 ankylosing spondylitis patients. Peripheral blood was sampled, and synovial fluid was also collected from ankylosing spondylitis patients.

Overall study results and their limits: Significant enrichment of the disease-linked clones was reported in matched synovial fluid samples from ankylosing spondylitis patients. Blood from ankylosing spondylitis patients appeared to be characterized by a TCR beta motif made up of seven or eight highly homologous amino acid variants. Some motif variants had previously been reported in the synovial fluid and blood of reactive arthritis patients, which suggests shared mechanisms of disease initiation. The disease-linked clones had a CD8+ phenotype and were found at relatively low frequencies in peripheral blood.

The germline V gene (reference sequence) sets CDR1 to DFQATT and CDR2 to SNEGSKA. V and J lose 5 bases and 3 bases, and a span of 14 bases separates them. Including the terminal cysteine and phenylalanine, the CDR3 comprises 13 residues. CDR3 DNA is the only sequence kept; it has 39 bases, read in frame from the first base. As concerns this clonotype: Its antigen is still unknown. There are no base qualities to consult, and no much larger clone falls within one base.

Sequencing used an Illumina HiSeq 2500. TCR beta libraries were prepared by quantitative 5'-RACE with molecular barcodes. On the study's bioinformatics: A new computational method, built on a probabilistic model of VDJ rearrangement, was used to identify disease-linked TCR variants. TCRdb reanalyzed the raw reads on its own, using fastp at Q25 for trimming and MiXCR for clone calling, and kept in-frame beta chains. Each CDR3 protein gets just one entry, which takes the most common genes and DNA from the rows behind it. What appears here as the V and J calls and clone size reflects TCRdb's work, not the paper's. A total of some 450,000 distinct CDR3 sequences appear in this sample, 17% of them only once. 0.85% to 1.3% of the sample goes to the ten largest clones.

The chain uses TRBV20-1 and TRBJ2-7; the best D guess is TRBD2, with 5 bases matching. This receptor was obtained from a male donor with ankylosing spondylitis. The sample comprised blood, either unsorted or a sorted T cell fraction (not recorded which). For the CDR3, the sequence is CSAQSGLSYEQYF. The DNA reads as follows: TGCAGTGCTCAGAGTGGACTGAGCTACGAGCAGTACTTC.